What follows are 24 T cell receptor beta chains derived from one specimen sequenced in a study of T cells in Graves' hyperthyroidism and ophthalmopathy. RNA transcripts yielded amplified TCR beta CDR3 regions. The HTBI primer set drove a first-round RT-PCR of the TCR CDR3. TCRdb analysed the multiplex PCR reads with MiXCR anew, one entry per CDR3 protein. Of about 290,000 distinct CDR3 sequences listed, roughly 19% are singletons. The sample taken for sequencing was blood. The receptor set was obtained from a man aged 45-60 years with Graves' ophthalmopathy.

The sample holds many counts of this clonotype. The gene calls are TRBV5-1 and TRBJ1-1; D unresolved. The CDR3 has 15 amino acids. V was pared by 1 base and J by 0 bases, with 10 bases between. Germline V gene data show CDR1 as SGHRS and CDR2 as YFSETQ. The CDR3 nucleotides read TGCGCCAGCAGCTTGCGGGCAGGAGTGAACACTGAAGCTTTCTTT. This sequence encodes CASSLRAGVNTEAFF.

This clonotype was seen more than once but under ten times. DNA of the CDR3: TGCGCCAGCAGCTTGGCCTTTGACACCGGGGAGCTGTTTTTT. This gives the protein CASSLAFDTGELFF. This sequence joins TRBV5-1 and TRBJ2-2, with no clear D. The CDR3 has 14 residues. CDR1 is SGHRS, CDR2 YFSETQ, per germline. V was shortened by 0 bases and J by 3 bases, with 6 bases between the two germline ends.

The gene calls are TRBV29-1 and TRBJ2-3; TRBD1 is a possible D gene (5 bases). Germline values: CDR1 SQVTM, CDR2 ANQGSEA. The CDR3 is 12 residues long. V lost 4 bases and J 6 bases, leaving 11 bases between the germline ends. The CDR3 DNA sequence: TGCAGCGTTGGGGTGGGGCGGGATACGCAGTATTTT. Protein product: CSVGVGRDTQYF.

This clonotype was detected ten times or more. This chain uses TRBV7-9 with TRBJ2-7; D perhaps matches TRBD2 (6 bases). The V and J ends lost 4 bases and 1 base respectively, with 8 bases between them. This CDR3 has 13 amino acids. The V gene's germline CDR1 is SEHNR and CDR2 FQNEAQ (reference sequence). CDR3 amino acids: CASSSGLSYEQYF. The CDR3 coding sequence is TGTGCCAGCAGCTCTGGACTATCCTACGAGCAGTACTTC.

At least ten counts were recorded for this clonotype. The chain combines TRBV7-2 with TRBJ2-1; possibly TRBD2 for D (5 bases). This CDR3 contains 15 residues. Between the trimmed V and J ends, which lost 5 bases and 3 bases, there was a span of 14 bases. The germline CDR1 and CDR2 sequences are SGHTA and FQGNSA. The CDR3 nucleotides are TGTGCCAGCAGCCCCATTGAGGGAGTCTACAATGAGCAGTTCTTC. It encodes CASSPIEGVYNEQFF.

This clonotype occurred many times. The chain joins TRBV7-8 to TRBJ2-5; 8 bases map to TRBD2. The CDR3 spans 16 residues. Germline CDR1 is SGHVS and CDR2 is FQNEAQ. V shed 5 bases and J 1 base; nucleotides not matched to a gene: 9. DNA of the CDR3: TGTGCCAGCAGCAAGGAACCGGGACTAGTCCAAGAGACCCAGTACTTC. Amino acids: CASSKEPGLVQETQYF. The complete variable domain, with remaining parts taken from reference TRBV7-8 and TRBJ2-5, reads GAGVSQSPRYKVAKRGQDVALRCDPISGHVSLFWYQQALGQGPEFLTYFQNEAQLDKSGLPSDRFFAERPEGSVSTLKIQRTQQEDSAVYLCASSKEPGLVQETQYFGPGTRLLVL.

This clonotype has a count of ten or more. This sequence joins TRBV20-1 and TRBJ2-5; 8 bases align to TRBD2. CDR3 length: 14 residues. J gave up 2 bases and V 5 bases, and 7 bases lay outside the gene matches. The germline gives CDR1 DFQATT, CDR2 SNEGSKA (reference sequence). CDR3 region: CSAGTSRLQETQYF. The CDR3 nucleotides read TGCAGTGCTGGGACTAGTAGGCTTCAAGAGACCCAGTACTTC.

There are a few counts of this clonotype. J is TRBJ2-1 and V is TRBV16, with unresolved D. Per germline, CDR1 KGHSY and CDR2 FQNENV. This CDR3 has 11 residues. The germline V and J ends were trimmed by 4 bases and 6 bases, with 4 bases remaining between them. This chain's CDR3 is CASSPANEQFF. The CDR3 DNA follows: TGTGCCAGCAGCCCCGCCAATGAGCAGTTCTTC.

There are many counts of this clonotype. V gene TRBV12-3 or TRBV12-4 combines with J gene TRBJ2-3, with D hard to call. Trimming pared 6 bases from V and 0 bases from J, leaving 13 bases between. This CDR3 has 15 amino acids. The CDR3, as DNA: TGTGCCAGCAGCCCTTTGGCGGCTAGCACAGATACGCAGTATTTT. Amino acids: CASSPLAASTDTQYF.

The chain employs TRBV20-1 and TRBJ1-3; possibly TRBD1 for D (5 bases). The CDR3 runs 18 residues. The V end was cut by 0 bases, the J end by 0 bases, with 18 bases between. The germline CDR1 and CDR2 sequences are DFQATT and SNEGSKA (reference sequence). The CDR3 nucleotides read TGCAGTGCTAGAGATGAACCGGGACTCACGAGCTCTGGAAACACCATATATTTT. Protein: CSARDEPGLTSSGNTIYF.

The chain recombines TRBV5-1 with TRBJ1-6; D possibly corresponds to TRBD1 (5 bases). V lost 0 bases to trimming and J lost 7 bases, with 17 bases between them. Germline values: CDR1 SGHRS, CDR2 YFSETQ. The CDR3 covers 17 residues. CDR3: CASSLEPWGTENSPLHF. DNA of the CDR3: TGCGCCAGCAGCTTGGAACCTTGGGGCACCGAGAATTCACCCCTCCACTTT.

The chain joins TRBV6-1 to TRBJ2-7; TRBD2 agrees at 7 bases. This CDR3 is built from 11 residues. Germline trimming cut 10 bases from V and 7 bases from J; bases unmatched to any gene: 7. Germline CDR1 is MNHNS and CDR2 is SASEGT. CDR3 sequence: CAILMGLEQYF. In DNA, the CDR3 is TGTGCCATCCTCATGGGACTAGAGCAGTACTTC.

This clonotype was observed at least ten times. The chain carries TRBV11-2 and TRBJ1-2; tentative D call: TRBD1 (6 bases). V gave up 5 bases and J gave up 4 bases, with 20 bases separating them. Germline CDR1 SGHAT, CDR2 FQNNGV. This CDR3 has 16 amino acids. The CDR3 DNA reads TGTGCCAGCAGCCAAACGGGGCAGGGGTATTTCTATGGCTACACCTTC. This sequence encodes CASSQTGQGYFYGYTF.

This clonotype has just a few counts. The chain combines TRBV6-1 with TRBJ1-1, with a tentative D call TRBD1 (5 bases). The CDR3 spans 13 residues. Germline CDR1 is MNHNS and CDR2 is SASEGT. Between the trimmed V and J ends, which lost 7 bases and 2 bases, there was a span of 11 bases. The CDR3, as DNA: TGTGCCAGCACCCCGGGACTAAACACTGAAGCTTTCTTT. Its translation: CASTPGLNTEAFF.

This clonotype was counted ten times or more. The chain carries TRBV7-2 and TRBJ2-5, with 8 bases fitting TRBD2. The length of the CDR3 is 14 residues. V lost 3 bases and J lost 10; bases outside the gene matches: 10. CDR1 and CDR2 from the germline V gene are SGHTA and FQGNSA. CDR3 protein: CASSLAGGELSQYF. The CDR3 region has the DNA TGTGCCAGCAGCTTGGCGGGGGGAGAATTGAGCCAGTACTTC.

This clonotype is medium-sized by share. The chain recombines TRBV2 with TRBJ2-3, with a weak D call TRBD2 (6 bases). The length of the CDR3 is 14 residues. V lost 8 bases and J lost 3, with 15 bases in between. Germline CDR1 is SNHLY and CDR2 is FYNNEI. The CDR3 DNA follows: TGTGCCAGCGTACTAGCAGGCCGAACAGATACGCAGTATTTT. Its protein is CASVLAGRTDTQYF.

This clonotype appeared many times. The rearrangement uses TRBV28 and TRBJ2-1; no clear D gene. The germline V gene encodes CDR1 MDHEN and CDR2 SYDVKM. Trimming pared 2 bases from V and 8 bases from J, leaving 16 bases between. There are 15 residues in the CDR3. The CDR3 DNA is TGTGCCAGCAGTTTACCCCAAACCGCACCTGATGAGCAGTTCTTC. Translated: CASSLPQTAPDEQFF. The full variable domain, completed using reference TRBV28 and TRBJ2-1, is DVKVTQSSRYLVKRTGEKVFLECVQDMDHENMFWYRQDPGLGLRLIYFSYDVKMKEKGDIPEGYSVSREKKERFSLILESASTNQTSMYLCASSLPQTAPDEQFFGPGTRLTVL.

The sample holds a few counts of this clonotype. CDR3 bases: TGCAGTGCCCTCCGGGACTTTATCTCCTACGAGCAGTACTTC. Translating it yields CSALRDFISYEQYF. The chain is built from TRBV20-1 and TRBJ2-7; TRBD2 is a possible D gene (6 bases). The length of the CDR3 is 14 residues. Trimming pared 6 bases from V and 0 bases from J, leaving 15 bases between. In germline, CDR1 is DFQATT, CDR2 SNEGSKA (reference sequence).

This clonotype was detected a few times. The chain has TRBV27 and TRBJ2-7; D remains unclear. V was cut by 3 bases and J by 3 bases, with 6 bases left in between. There are 12 residues in the CDR3. The germline V gene encodes CDR1 MNHEY and CDR2 SMNVEV (reference sequence). This CDR3 reads CASSFSIYEQYF. The DNA for the CDR3 is TGTGCCAGCAGTTTTTCTATCTACGAGCAGTACTTC.

The chain joins TRBV30 to TRBJ2-3; D is undetermined. The length of the CDR3 is 13 residues. The germline V gene encodes CDR1 GTSNPN and CDR2 SVGIG (reference sequence). The V end was cut by 0 bases, the J end by 2 bases, with 6 bases between. CDR3 sequence: CAWSVGLTDTQYF. The CDR3 DNA reads as TGTGCCTGGAGTGTGGGTCTCACAGATACGCAGTATTTT.

The chain joins TRBV11-2 to TRBJ2-7; D tentatively fits TRBD1 or TRBD2 (5 bases each). The V and J ends lost 6 bases and 5 bases respectively, with 20 bases between them. The CDR3 runs 15 residues. Per the germline V gene, CDR1 is SGHAT and CDR2 is FQNNGV. The CDR3 spells CASRVAPGPLNEQYF. DNA for the CDR3: TGTGCCAGCAGGGTAGCGCCGGGACCCCTCAACGAGCAGTACTTC.

The chain links TRBV11-3 to TRBJ2-1, with TRBD2 as a possible D gene (5 bases). V lost 5 bases and J lost 0, with 11 bases in between. This CDR3 contains 15 residues. Germline CDR1 SGHNT, CDR2 YENEEA. The CDR3, as DNA: TGTGCCAGCAGCCCGGACTTCGGCTCCTACAATGAGCAGTTCTTC. This encodes CASSPDFGSYNEQFF.

The V gene is TRBV12-3 or TRBV12-4, the J gene TRBJ2-7, with 12 positions matching TRBD2. This CDR3 spans 15 amino acids. Trimming took 5 bases from V and 6 from J; bases not matched to a gene: 8. CDR3 sequence (DNA): TGTGCCAGCAGTCCCTCTAGCGGGAGGGCCGGCGAGCAGTACTTC. Its translation: CASSPSSGRAGEQYF.

A few counts support this clonotype. The chain is built from TRBV20-1 and TRBJ2-5, with 9 bases aligning to TRBD1. The CDR3 runs 15 residues. Germline V gene lookup returns CDR1 DFQATT and CDR2 SNEGSKA (reference sequence). The trim removed 0 bases at V and 4 bases at J, leaving 6 bases unmatched. The CDR3 loop reads CSARETGGLRETQYF. DNA for the CDR3: TGCAGTGCTAGAGAAACAGGGGGCTTAAGAGAGACCCAGTACTTC.